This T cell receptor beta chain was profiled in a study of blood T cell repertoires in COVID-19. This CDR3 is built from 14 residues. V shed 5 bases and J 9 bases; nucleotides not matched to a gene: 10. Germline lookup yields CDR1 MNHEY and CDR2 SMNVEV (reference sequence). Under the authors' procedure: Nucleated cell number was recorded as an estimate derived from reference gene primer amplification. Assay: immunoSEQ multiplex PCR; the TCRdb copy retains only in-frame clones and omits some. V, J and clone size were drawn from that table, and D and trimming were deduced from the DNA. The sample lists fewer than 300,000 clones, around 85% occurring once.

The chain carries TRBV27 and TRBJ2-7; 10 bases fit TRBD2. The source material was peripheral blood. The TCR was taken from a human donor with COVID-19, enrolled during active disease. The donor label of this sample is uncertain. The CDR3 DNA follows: TGTGCCAGCAGTCCACTAGCGGGACGGCTCGGGCAGTACTTC. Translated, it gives CASSPLAGRLGQYF.